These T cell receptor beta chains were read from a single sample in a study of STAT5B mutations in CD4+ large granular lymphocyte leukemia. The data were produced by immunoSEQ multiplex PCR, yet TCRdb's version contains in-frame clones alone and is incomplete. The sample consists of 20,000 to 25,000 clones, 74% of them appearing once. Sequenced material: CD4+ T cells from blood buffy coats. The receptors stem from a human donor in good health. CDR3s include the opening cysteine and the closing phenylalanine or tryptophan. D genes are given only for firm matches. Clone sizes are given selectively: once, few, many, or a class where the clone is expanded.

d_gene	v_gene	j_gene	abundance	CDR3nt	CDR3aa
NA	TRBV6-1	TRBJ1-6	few	TGTGCCAGCAGTGGCCGGAGCCTCAATTCACCCCTCCACTTT	CASSGRSLNSPLHF
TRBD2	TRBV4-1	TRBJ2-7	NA	TGCGCCAGCAGCCGTGCCCCGGGACTAGCGGCCGAGAAACGGTACTTC	CASSRAPGLAAEKRYF
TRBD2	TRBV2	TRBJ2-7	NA	TGTGCCAGCAGTGGGGGGACTATAGGGGAGCAGTACTTC	CASSGGTIGEQYF
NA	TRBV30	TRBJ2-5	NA	TGTGCCTGGAGTAGGGCTACCATCTCCGAGACCCAGTACTTC	CAWSRATISETQYF
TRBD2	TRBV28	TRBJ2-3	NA	TGTGCCAGCAGTTTCTCACTAGCGGGACGGGGCACAGATACGCAGTATTTT	CASSFSLAGRGTDTQYF
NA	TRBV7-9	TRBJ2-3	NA	TGTGCCAGCAGCTTAGACAGGAGCACAGATACGCAGTATTTT	CASSLDRSTDTQYF
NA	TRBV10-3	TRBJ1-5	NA	TGTGCCATCAGTGAGTCCGGACAGTCCGTTCAGCCCCAGCATTTT	CAISESGQSVQPQHF
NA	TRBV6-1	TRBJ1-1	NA	TGTGCCAGCAGAAGGGTTGCTGAAGCTTTCTTT	CASRRVAEAFF
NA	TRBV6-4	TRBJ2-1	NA	TGTGCCAGCAGTGAATCAGCGGACTCCTACAATGAGCAGTTCTTC	CASSESADSYNEQFF
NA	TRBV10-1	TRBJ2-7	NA	TGCGCCAGCGGGGAAGGGGACGAGCAGTACTTC	CASGEGDEQYF
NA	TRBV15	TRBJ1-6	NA	TGTGCCACCAGCAGGATAGCGAATTCACCCCTCCACTTT	CATSRIANSPLHF
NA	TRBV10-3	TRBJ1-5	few	TGTGCCATCAGCCCAGACAGGTATAGCAATCAGCCCCAGCATTTT	CAISPDRYSNQPQHF
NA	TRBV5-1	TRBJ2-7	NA	TGCGCCAGCAGCCCCCATGGGGCCGAGTCCTACGAGCAGTACTTC	CASSPHGAESYEQYF
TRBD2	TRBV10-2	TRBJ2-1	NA	TGCGCCCATAGTCGGACTAGCGGGAGTATAGATGAGCAGTTCTTC	CAHSRTSGSIDEQFF
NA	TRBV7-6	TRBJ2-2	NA	TGTGCCAGCAGCCCGGGGGAGCTGTTTTTT	CASSPGELFF
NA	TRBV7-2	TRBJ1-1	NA	TGTGCCAGCAGCTCCCAGGCGGGGTTCATGAACACTGAAGCTTTCTTT	CASSSQAGFMNTEAFF
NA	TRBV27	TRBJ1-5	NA	TGTGCCAGCAGTTTACGGGTGGATCAGCCCCAGCATTTT	CASSLRVDQPQHF
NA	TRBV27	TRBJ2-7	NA	TGTGCCAGCAGTTTAATCGGCGGCAGTACCTACGAGCAGTACTTC	CASSLIGGSTYEQYF
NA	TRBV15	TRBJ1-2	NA	TGTGCCACCAGCAGAGATCCAGGGACCTATGGCTACACCTTC	CATSRDPGTYGYTF
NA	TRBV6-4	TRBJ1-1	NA	TGTGCCAGTGGGGGGAACCTGAACACTGAAGCTTTCTTT	CASGGNLNTEAFF
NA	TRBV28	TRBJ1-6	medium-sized	TGTGCCAGCAGTCGCGAAACTTCTCCCCTCCACTTT	CASSRETSPLHF
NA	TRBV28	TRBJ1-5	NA	TGTGCCAGCAGTTCCAGACAGGCCCCTAGCAATCAGCCCCAGCATTTT	CASSSRQAPSNQPQHF
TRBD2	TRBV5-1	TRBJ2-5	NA	TGCGCCAGCAGCTCTAGCGGGAGTGGGGAGACCCAGTACTTC	CASSSSGSGETQYF
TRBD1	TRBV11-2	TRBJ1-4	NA	TGTGCCAGCAGCCAACAGGGGTTTCAAGAAAAACTGTTTTTT	CASSQQGFQEKLFF
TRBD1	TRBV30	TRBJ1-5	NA	TGTGCCTGGAGTCGGACAGGGGCGGGTAGCAATCAGCCCCAGCATTTT	CAWSRTGAGSNQPQHF
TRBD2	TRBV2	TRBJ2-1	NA	TGTGCCAGCAGTGACCTGTTACTAGCGGGGGGGAGGAATGAGCAGTTCTTC	CASSDLLLAGGRNEQFF
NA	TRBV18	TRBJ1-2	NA	TGTGCCAGCTCACCAGCGCAGACTAGTTGGGCGCACTATGGCTACACCTTC	CASSPAQTSWAHYGYTF
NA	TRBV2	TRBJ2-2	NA	TGTGCCAGCGAGTGGGACACTACGAACACCGGGGAGCTGTTTTTT	CASEWDTTNTGELFF
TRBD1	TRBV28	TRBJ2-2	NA	TGTGCCAGCACTTACAGGGACAGGGGGCACCCCGGGGAGCTGTTTTTT	CASTYRDRGHPGELFF
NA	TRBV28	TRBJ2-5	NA	TGTGCCAGCAGTGATCAGGGGCGCCAGTACAAGACCCAGTACTTC	CASSDQGRQYKTQYF
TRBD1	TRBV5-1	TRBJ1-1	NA	TGCGCCAGCAGCCCCTGGGACAGGGAGACATCTGAAGCTTTCTTT	CASSPWDRETSEAFF
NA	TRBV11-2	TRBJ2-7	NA	TGTGCCAGCAGCTTAGCATGGGGGGAAAGATTCTACGAGCAGTACTTC	CASSLAWGERFYEQYF
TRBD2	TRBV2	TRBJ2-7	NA	TGTGCCAGCAGCAGGACTAGCGGGAGGTATTCCTACGAGCAGTACTTC	CASSRTSGRYSYEQYF
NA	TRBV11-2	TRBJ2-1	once	TGTGCCAGCAGCTTAGAACGGTACAATGAGCAGTTCTTC	CASSLERYNEQFF
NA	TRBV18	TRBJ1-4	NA	TGTGCCAGCTCTCCGGTTGCTACTAATGAAAAACTGTTTTTT	CASSPVATNEKLFF
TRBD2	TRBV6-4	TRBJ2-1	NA	TGTGCCAGCAGTATCTCGGTAGCGGGGAATGAGCAGTTCTTC	CASSISVAGNEQFF
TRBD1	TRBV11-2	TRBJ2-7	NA	TGTGCCAGCAGCTCCCTCCGCGACAGGGCCTACGAGCAGTACTTC	CASSSLRDRAYEQYF
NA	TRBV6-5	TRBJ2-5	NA	TGTGCCAGCAGACAGCCGGGGTGGGAGACCCAGTACTTC	CASRQPGWETQYF
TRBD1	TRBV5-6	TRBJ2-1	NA	TGTGCCAGCTACGACAGGGGGTCCTACAATGAGCAGTTCTTC	CASYDRGSYNEQFF
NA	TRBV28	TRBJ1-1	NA	TGTGCCAGCAGCTGGGGGGGCCACGAAGCTTTCTTT	CASSWGGHEAFF
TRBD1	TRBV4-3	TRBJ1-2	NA	TGCGCCAGCAGCCAAAACCCGGGACAGACTAACTATGGCTACACCTTC	CASSQNPGQTNYGYTF
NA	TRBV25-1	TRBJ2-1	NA	TGTGCCAGCAGTGAAGGCAGATACAATGAGCAGTTCTTC	CASSEGRYNEQFF
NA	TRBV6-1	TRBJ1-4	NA	TGTGCCAGCAGTGAATCCTTGGCAACTAATGAAAAACTGTTTTTT	CASSESLATNEKLFF
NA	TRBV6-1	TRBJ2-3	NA	TGTGCCAGCAGTGAAGTGGGGGGGCCCACAGATACGCAGTATTTT	CASSEVGGPTDTQYF
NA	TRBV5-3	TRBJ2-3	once	TGTGCCAGCAGCTTGATCCTCACAGATACGCAGTATTTT	CASSLILTDTQYF
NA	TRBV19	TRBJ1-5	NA	TGTGCCAGTAGTATCGGGGGGGCAGGACCCCAGCCCCAGCATTTT	CASSIGGAGPQPQHF
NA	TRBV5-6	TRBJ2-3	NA	TGTGCCAGCAGCTTGTGGGGGGCAACAGGTGCAGATACGCAGTATTTT	CASSLWGATGADTQYF
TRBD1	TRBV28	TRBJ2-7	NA	TGTGCCAGCAGTGCCCCGGGACAGCGACGTTACGAGCAGTACTTC	CASSAPGQRRYEQYF
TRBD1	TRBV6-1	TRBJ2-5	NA	TGTGCCAGCAGCATGACAGGGCCAGAGACCCAGTACTTC	CASSMTGPETQYF
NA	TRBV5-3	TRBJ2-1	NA	TGTGCCAGAAGCTTGCTTCTTGATGAGCAGTTCTTC	CARSLLLDEQFF
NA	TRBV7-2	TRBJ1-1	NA	TGTGCCAGCAGCTTAGTTTACAGGAACACTGAAGCTTTCTTT	CASSLVYRNTEAFF
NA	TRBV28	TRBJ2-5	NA	TGTGCCAGCAGTTTCTCCTGGGTCGAGACCCAGTACTTC	CASSFSWVETQYF
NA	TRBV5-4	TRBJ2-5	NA	TGTGCCAGCGCGGCCAAGGGGTCTCCAGAGACCCAGTACTTC	CASAAKGSPETQYF
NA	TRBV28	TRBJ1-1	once	TGTGCCAGCAGTTTGGTCAAACTAAAGGGCACTGAAGCTTTCTTT	CASSLVKLKGTEAFF
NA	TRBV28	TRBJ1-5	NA	TGTGCCAGTGGACGGGGCAGGGATCAGCCCCAGCATTTT	CASGRGRDQPQHF
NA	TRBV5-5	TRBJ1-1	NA	TGTGCCAGCAGCCCTAGGGGAAGAGGGACTGAAGCTTTCTTT	CASSPRGRGTEAFF
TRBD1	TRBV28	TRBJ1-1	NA	TGTGCCAGCAGTCACGGACAGGGGTATATGAACACTGAAGCTTTCTTT	CASSHGQGYMNTEAFF
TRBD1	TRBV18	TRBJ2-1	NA	TGTGCCAGCTCACCATGGGACCTTTCAGGGGGCAATGAGCAGTTCTTC	CASSPWDLSGGNEQFF
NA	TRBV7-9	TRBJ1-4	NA	TGTGCCAGCAGTCCCCGGGGCTCAACTAATGAAAAACTGTTTTTT	CASSPRGSTNEKLFF